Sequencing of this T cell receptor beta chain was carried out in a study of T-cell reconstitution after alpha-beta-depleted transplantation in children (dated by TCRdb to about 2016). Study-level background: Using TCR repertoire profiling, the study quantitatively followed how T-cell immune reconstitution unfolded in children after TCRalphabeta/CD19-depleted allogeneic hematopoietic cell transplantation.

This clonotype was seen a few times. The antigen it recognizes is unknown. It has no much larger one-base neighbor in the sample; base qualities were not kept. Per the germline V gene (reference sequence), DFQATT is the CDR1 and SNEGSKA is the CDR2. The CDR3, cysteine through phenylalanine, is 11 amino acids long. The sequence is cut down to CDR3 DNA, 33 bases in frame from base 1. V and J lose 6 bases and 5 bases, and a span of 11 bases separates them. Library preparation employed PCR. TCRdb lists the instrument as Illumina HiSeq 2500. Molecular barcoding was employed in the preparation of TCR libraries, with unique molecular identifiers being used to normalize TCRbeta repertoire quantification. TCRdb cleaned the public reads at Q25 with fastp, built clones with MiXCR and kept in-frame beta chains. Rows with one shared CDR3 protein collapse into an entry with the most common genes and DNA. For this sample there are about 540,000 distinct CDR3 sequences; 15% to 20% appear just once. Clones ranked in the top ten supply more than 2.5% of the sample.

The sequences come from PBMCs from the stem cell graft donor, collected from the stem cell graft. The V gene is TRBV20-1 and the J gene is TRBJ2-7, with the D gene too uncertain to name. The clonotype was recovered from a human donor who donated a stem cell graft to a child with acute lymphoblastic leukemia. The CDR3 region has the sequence CSASPANEQYF. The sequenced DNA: TGCAGTGCCTCACCCGCGAACGAGCAGTACTTC.